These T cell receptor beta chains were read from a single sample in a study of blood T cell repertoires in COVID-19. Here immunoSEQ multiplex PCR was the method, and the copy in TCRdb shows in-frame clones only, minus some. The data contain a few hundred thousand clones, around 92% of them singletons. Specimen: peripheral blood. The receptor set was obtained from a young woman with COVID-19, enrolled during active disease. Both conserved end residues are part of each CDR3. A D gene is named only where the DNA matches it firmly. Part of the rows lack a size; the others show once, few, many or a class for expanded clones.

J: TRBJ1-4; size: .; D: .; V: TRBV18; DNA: TGTGCCAGCTCAGCACCGGGGGGGGTGCATGAAAAACTGTTTTTT; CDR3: CASSAPGGVHEKLFF
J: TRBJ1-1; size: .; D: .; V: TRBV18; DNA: TGTGCCAGCTCACCGACGGGGATCGCTGAAGCTTTCTTT; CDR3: CASSPTGIAEAFF
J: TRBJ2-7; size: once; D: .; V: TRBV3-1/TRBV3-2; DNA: TGTGCCAGCAGCCAGGTAGGGGGCGAGCAGTACTTC; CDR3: CASSQVGGEQYF
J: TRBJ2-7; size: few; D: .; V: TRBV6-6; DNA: TGTGCCAGCAGCCGCGGGCGGGGCTACGAGCAGTACTTC; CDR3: CASSRGRGYEQYF
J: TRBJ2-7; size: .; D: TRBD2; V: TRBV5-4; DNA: TGTGCCAGCAGCTTTGGGGGGGGATTAGAGCAGTACTTC; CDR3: CASSFGGGLEQYF
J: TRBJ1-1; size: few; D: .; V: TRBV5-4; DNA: TGTGCCAGCAGCTTCGGGGGAGGGCCTGAAGCTTTCTTT; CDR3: CASSFGGGPEAFF
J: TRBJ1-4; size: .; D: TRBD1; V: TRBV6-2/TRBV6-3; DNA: TGTGCCAGCAGCCCTTTCCAGACAGGGTTTAATGAAAAACTGTTTTTT; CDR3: CASSPFQTGFNEKLFF
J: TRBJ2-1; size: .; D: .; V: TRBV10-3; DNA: TGTGCCATCGCCTCGTCAGGGGACGGACGGAAAGGCAATGAGCAGTTCTTC; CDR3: CAIASSGDGRKGNEQFF
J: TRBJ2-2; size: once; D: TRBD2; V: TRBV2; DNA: TGTGCCAGCAGAATTGCTAGCGGGGGGGCGAGACCCGGGGAGCTGTTTTTT; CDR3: CASRIASGGARPGELFF
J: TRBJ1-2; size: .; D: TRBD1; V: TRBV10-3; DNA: TGTGCCATCAGAGGGACAGGTGACTTTGGCTACACCTTC; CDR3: CAIRGTGDFGYTF
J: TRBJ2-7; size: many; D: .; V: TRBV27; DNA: TGTGCCAGCAGTTTGCGGTCGGGGTGGGACGAGCAGTACTTC; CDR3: CASSLRSGWDEQYF
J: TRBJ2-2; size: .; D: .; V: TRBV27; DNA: TGTGCCAGCAGCACCGACTACACCGGGGAGCTGTTTTTT; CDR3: CASSTDYTGELFF
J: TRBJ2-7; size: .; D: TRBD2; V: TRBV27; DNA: TGTGCCAGCAGTTTATCGCTACTAGCGGGTTACGAGCAGTACTTC; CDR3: CASSLSLLAGYEQYF
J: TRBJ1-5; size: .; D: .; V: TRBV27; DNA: TGTGCCAGCACCCCCTCGGGCCGGGGAAGCAATCAGCCCCAGCATTTT; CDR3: CASTPSGRGSNQPQHF
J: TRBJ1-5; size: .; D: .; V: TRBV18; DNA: TGTGCCAGCTCGCTCGAGGTCGCGGTGGGCAATCAGCCCCAGCATTTT; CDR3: CASSLEVAVGNQPQHF
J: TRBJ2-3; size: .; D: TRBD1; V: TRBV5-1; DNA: TGCGCCAGCAGCCCAAAGGACAGGGCTTCAGATACGCAGTATTTT; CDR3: CASSPKDRASDTQYF
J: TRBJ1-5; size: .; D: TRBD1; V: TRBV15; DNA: TGTGCCACCAGCAGAACCGGGACAGGGGACAATCAGCCCCAGCATTTT; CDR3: CATSRTGTGDNQPQHF
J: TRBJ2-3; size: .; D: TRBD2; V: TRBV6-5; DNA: TGTGCCAGCAGTCCCAGCGGGGGGTCCGTGGGTACGCAGTATTTT; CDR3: CASSPSGGSVGTQYF
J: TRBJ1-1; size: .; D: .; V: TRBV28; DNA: TGTGCCAGCCACCCTACAGGGAGAGGGGCTTTCTTT; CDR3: CASHPTGRGAFF
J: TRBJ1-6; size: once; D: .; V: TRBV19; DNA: TGTGCCAGTAGTATGGGCAGAATCCTAAATTCACCCCTCCACTTT; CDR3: CASSMGRILNSPLHF
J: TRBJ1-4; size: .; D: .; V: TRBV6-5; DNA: TGTGCCAGCAGTCTTGGCGGGTCAACTAATGAAAAACTGTTTTTT; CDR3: CASSLGGSTNEKLFF
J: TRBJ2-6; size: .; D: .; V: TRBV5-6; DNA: TGTGCCAGCAGCTTGGAACGGTCCGGGGCCAACGTCCTGACTTTC; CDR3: CASSLERSGANVLTF
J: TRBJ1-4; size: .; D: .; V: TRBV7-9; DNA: TGTGCCAGCAGTAGCGGCAGGGCCTCTTTAACTAATGAAAAACTGTTTTTT; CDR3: CASSSGRASLTNEKLFF
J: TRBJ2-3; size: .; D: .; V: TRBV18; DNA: TGTGCCAGCTCACCAAGCGGGAGCACAGATACGCAGTATTTT; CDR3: CASSPSGSTDTQYF
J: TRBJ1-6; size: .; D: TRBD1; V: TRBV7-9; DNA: TGTGCCAGCAGCTTCACAGGGGATAATTCACCCCTCCACTTT; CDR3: CASSFTGDNSPLHF
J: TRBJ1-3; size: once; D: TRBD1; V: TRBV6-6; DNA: TGTGCCAGCAGTTACTCTCAGGGGGACGGAAACACCATATATTTT; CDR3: CASSYSQGDGNTIYF
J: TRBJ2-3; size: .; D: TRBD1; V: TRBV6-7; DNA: TGTGCCAGCCAGGATGCCGGGAGACAGGGGCCAGATACGCAGTATTTT; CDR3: CASQDAGRQGPDTQYF
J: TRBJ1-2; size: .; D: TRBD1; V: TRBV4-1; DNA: TGCGCCAGCAGAGGACAGGGAAGGGGTAACTATGGCTACACCTTC; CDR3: CASRGQGRGNYGYTF
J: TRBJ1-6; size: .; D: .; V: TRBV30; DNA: TGTGCCTGGAGTGCGCAGGGCTATAATTCACCCCTCCACTTT; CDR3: CAWSAQGYNSPLHF
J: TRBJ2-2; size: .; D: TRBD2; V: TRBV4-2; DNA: TGTGCCAGCAGCCAAGAAGGGGCTAGCGGGGGGGCTTGGAACACCGGGGAGCTGTTTTTT; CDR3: CASSQEGASGGAWNTGELFF